This note documents a single T cell receptor beta chain sequence. No antigen is known for it. The memory T cells were sequenced right after ex vivo isolation, without culture. This sample is part of a study of CD4 T cell repertoires in COVID-19. Study-wide findings and caveats: Between about 7 and 28% of SARS-CoV-2 clonotypes also appeared in SARS-CoV and/or HKU1 spike cultures. Two or all three memory subsets shared several highly expanded SARS-CoV-2-reactive clonotypes.

Produced via immunoSEQ multiplex PCR; TCRdb's table is partial and in-frame only. The table shows fewer than 25,000 clones, with about nine tenths occurring only once. This specimen was central memory CD4+ T cells from blood, taken before the COVID-19 pandemic. The receptor comes from a human donor who had COVID-19.

In nucleotides, the CDR3 is TGTGCCAGCAGCCTGGGTACGGAGGACTACGGGAACATTCAGTACTTC. It yields the protein CASSLGTEDYGNIQYF. The chain couples TRBV7-9 to TRBJ2-4, with D possibly matching TRBD2 (6 bases). Per germline, CDR1 SEHNR and CDR2 FQNEAQ (reference sequence). V lost 5 bases to trimming and J lost 7 bases, with 21 bases between them. The CDR3 has 16 amino acids.